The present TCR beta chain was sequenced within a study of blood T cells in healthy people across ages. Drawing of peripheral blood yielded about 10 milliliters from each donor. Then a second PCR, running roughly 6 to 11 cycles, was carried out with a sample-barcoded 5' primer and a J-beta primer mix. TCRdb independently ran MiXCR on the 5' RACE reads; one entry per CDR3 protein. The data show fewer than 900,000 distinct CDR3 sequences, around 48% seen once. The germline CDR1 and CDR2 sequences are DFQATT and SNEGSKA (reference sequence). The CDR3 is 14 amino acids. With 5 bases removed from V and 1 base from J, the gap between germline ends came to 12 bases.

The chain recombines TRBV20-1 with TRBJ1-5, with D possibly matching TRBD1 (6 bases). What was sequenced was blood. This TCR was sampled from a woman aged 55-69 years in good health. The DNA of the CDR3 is TGCAGTGCTTCTCCAGGGGCCAGCAATCAGCCCCAGCATTTT. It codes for CSASPGASNQPQHF.